This T cell receptor beta chain was documented in a study of CD8 T cells in ankylosing spondylitis. General study points: Among TCR beta sequences, a motif of under 10 highly homologous variants appeared characteristic of ankylosing spondylitis blood.

Trimming stripped 2 bases from V and 6 bases from J, with 11 bases between. The CDR3 loop spans 15 amino acids. The germline CDR1 and CDR2 sequences are SGHTA and FQGNSA. Quantitative 5'-RACE was performed with molecular barcodes, and it yielded the TCR beta libraries. TCRdb re-called the 5' RACE reads through MiXCR, storing one row per CDR3 protein. The data hold about 210,000 distinct CDR3 sequences, with approximately 8.4% observed a single time. In its sample, this clonotype was seen many times. Its matching antigen is unknown. Sequenced: blood, either unsorted or a sorted T cell fraction (not recorded which). The chain joins TRBV7-2 to TRBJ1-6; TRBD1 might be the D (6 bases). This TCR derives from a female donor with ankylosing spondylitis or in good health (not recorded which). The DNA of the CDR3 is TGTGCCAGCAGCTTATTCGGGGGGCCTAATTCACCCCTCCACTTT. Its protein is CASSLFGGPNSPLHF.